This TCR beta chain was profiled in a study of Tregs in tolerant kidney transplant recipients. Study-wide findings and caveats: For some patients, primers changed over time, blocking nucleotide-level comparison.

Germline V lookup: CDR1 LGHNA, CDR2 YNFKEQ. The CDR3 sequence is 15 residues long. The V gene lost 1 base and the J gene lost 4 bases, with 14 bases spanning the gap. Unstimulated regulatory T cells (CD4+CD25+CD127-), CD4+CD25- non-regulatory cells, CD4 and CD8 cells were FACS-sorted from thawed PBMCs. Some clones are missing from TCRdb's copy, which holds only in-frame ones; the method was immunoSEQ multiplex PCR. The sample lists about 73,000 clones; 95% to 98% were seen once. About this clone itself: Antigen unknown.

The TCR sequence derives from a human donor who received a combined kidney and bone marrow transplant. The specimen was CD4+ T cells from blood, collected before the transplant. The chain carries TRBV4-2 and TRBJ2-7; D perhaps matches TRBD2 (6 bases). The CDR3: CASSQGISGSYEQYF. CDR3 sequence (DNA): TGTGCCAGCAGCCAAGGCATTAGCGGATCGTACGAGCAGTACTTC.